The rows below give T cell receptor beta chains drawn from one sample of a study of shared clonotypes between healthy human individuals. TCRdb keeps only in-frame clones here, not all; method: immunoSEQ multiplex PCR. Of about 670,000 clones listed, approximately 79% were seen once; the top ten hold around 1.8%. Specimen: memory CD4+ T cells sorted from blood. These receptors came from a woman aged 25-40 years in good health. CDR3s include the opening cysteine and the closing phenylalanine or tryptophan. Where a row states a size, it is once, few, many or the class of an expanded clone; other rows omit it.

TRBV27,.,TRBJ2-2,CASSLLGTGELFF
TRBV4-1,.,TRBJ2-1,CASSQTGTSAINEQFF
TRBV7-9,.,TRBJ2-3,CASSLGAQRGTPDTQYF
TRBV5-1,.,TRBJ1-4,CASSSQPTGVSREKLFF
TRBV5-6,.,TRBJ2-7,CASNLAGGREQYF
TRBV5-1,once,TRBJ2-7,CASRLASGDSYEQYF
TRBV11-2,.,TRBJ2-1,CASSRGANGYNEQFF
TRBV7-6,few,TRBJ2-5,CASSLVPAQETQYF
TRBV5-1,.,TRBJ2-7,CASSFAQASSYEQYF
TRBV25-1,few,TRBJ1-1,CASSESRGLSEAFF
TRBV4-2,.,TRBJ1-2,CASSQERQSRYGYTF
TRBV28,.,TRBJ1-3,CASSLPRSTGNTIYF
TRBV6-5,.,TRBJ2-7,CASRNTGSQYF
TRBV15,.,TRBJ2-1,CATSRKYRQLSYNEQFF
TRBV4-1,.,TRBJ2-1,CASSARDSSYNEQFF
TRBV7-8,.,TRBJ1-3,CASSLGNSGNTIYF
TRBV25-1,.,TRBJ2-5,CASSEGETQYF
TRBV7-7,.,TRBJ2-5,CASSSSGNQETQYF